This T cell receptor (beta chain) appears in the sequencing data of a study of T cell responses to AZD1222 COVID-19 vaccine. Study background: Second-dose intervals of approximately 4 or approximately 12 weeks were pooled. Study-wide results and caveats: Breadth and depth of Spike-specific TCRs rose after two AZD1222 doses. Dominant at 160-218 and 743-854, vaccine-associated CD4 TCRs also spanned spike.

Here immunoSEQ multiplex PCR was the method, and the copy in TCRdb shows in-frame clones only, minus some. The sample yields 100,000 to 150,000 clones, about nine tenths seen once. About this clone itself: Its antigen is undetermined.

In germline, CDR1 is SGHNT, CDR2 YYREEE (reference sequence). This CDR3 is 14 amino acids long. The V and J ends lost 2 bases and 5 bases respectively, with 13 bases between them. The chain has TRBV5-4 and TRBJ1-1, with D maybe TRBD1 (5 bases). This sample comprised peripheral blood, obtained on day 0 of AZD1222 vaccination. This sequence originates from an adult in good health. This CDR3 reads CASSLGTGGTEAFF. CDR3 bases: TGTGCCAGCAGCTTAGGGACCGGCGGTACTGAAGCTTTCTTT.